This TCR beta chain appears in the sequencing data of a study of human T cells and chemical hapten exposure. TCRdb itself ran the RACE reads through MiXCR, one entry per CDR3 protein. The sample records over 100,000 distinct CDR3 sequences, 9.2% being singletons. This clonotype was seen many times. Time point defined: patch test 2, 6 weeks after DPC sensitization. This sample's treatment: therapeutic diphenylcyclopropenone sensitization with weekly scalp DPC. The V gene's germline CDR1 is PRHDT and CDR2 FYEKMQ (reference sequence). With 3 bases clipped from V and 6 bases from J, the junction kept 10 bases outside the gene matches. The CDR3 loop spans 16 amino acids.

The receptor was derived from a middle-aged woman with alopecia areata. Some clones in this sample may be carry-over from other donors' samples. Here the sequenced sample was whole blood, taken in connection with sensitization to the hapten diphenylcyclopropenone (DPC). The chain recombines TRBV13 with TRBJ2-1; 8 bases are shared with TRBD2. CDR3 coding DNA: TGTGCCAGCAGCTTCGGCATCGGGGGGGCTGGCAATGAGCAGTTCTTC. It is translated as CASSFGIGGAGNEQFF.